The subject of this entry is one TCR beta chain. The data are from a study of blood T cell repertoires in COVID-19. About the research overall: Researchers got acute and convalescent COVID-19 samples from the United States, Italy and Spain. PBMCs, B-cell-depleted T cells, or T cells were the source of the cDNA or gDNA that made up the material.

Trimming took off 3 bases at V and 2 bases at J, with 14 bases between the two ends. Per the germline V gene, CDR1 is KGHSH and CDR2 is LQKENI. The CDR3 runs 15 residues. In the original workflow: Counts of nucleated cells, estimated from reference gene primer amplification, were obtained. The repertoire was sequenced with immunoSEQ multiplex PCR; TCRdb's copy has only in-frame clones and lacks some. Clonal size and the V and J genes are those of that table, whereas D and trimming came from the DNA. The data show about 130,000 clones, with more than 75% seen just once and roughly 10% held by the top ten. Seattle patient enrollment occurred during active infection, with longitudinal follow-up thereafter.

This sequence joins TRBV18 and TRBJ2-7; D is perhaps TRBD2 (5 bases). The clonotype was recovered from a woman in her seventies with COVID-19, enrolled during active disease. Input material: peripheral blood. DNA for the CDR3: TGTGCCAGCTCACCTTCTCTTGGAGCGGCCTACGAGCAGTACTTC. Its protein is CASSPSLGAAYEQYF.